This T cell receptor (beta chain) originates from a study of OX40 agonist ivuxolimab in advanced cancers. At the level of the study: The patients got ivuxolimab, which is an agonistic anti-OX40 (CD134) antibody. Patients were about 83% male with ages roughly 23 to 85, mean about 60. Notes on the study in general: CD4+ and CD8+ blood T cells expanded clonally by week 6 at 0.1 to 3.0 mg/kg.

With respect to this clone: Antigen specificity is unknown.

The repertoire was sequenced with immunoSEQ multiplex PCR; TCRdb's copy has only in-frame clones and lacks some. The sample lists some 60,000 clones, roughly 80% occurring once. Germline V CDR1 and CDR2: KGHSH, LQKENI. V was cut by 2 bases and J by 6 bases, with 12 bases left in between. The CDR3 is 14 amino acids. This receptor was obtained from an adult with an advanced solid tumor such as melanoma, head and neck, liver or kidney cancer. The chain employs TRBV18 and TRBJ2-3, with D possibly being TRBD2 (6 bases). The sample in question was CD4+ or CD8+ T cells sorted from blood, obtained in a trial of the OX40 agonist ivuxolimab. The CDR3 coding sequence is TGTGCCAGCTCACCAATGGACTACTATGATACGCAGTATTTT. Amino acids: CASSPMDYYDTQYF.